This T cell receptor (beta chain) emerged from a study of CD8 T cells in Susac syndrome (dated by TCRdb to between 2019 and 2020). Background on the whole study: Repertoire sequencing was used to test whether CD8+ T cell activation and differentiation in Susac syndrome was antigen driven. CD8+ T cell repertoire clonality was compared between 11 to 12 healthy donors, approximately 14 Susac syndrome patients and around 15 multiple sclerosis patients. The research as a whole found: The number of individuals in the TCR sequencing and HLA analysis was acknowledged as relatively small.

Peripheral blood CD8+ and CD4+ T cells from healthy donors, Susac syndrome patients and multiple sclerosis patients were profiled using high-throughput TCR beta sequencing. The multiple sclerosis controls were treatment-naive patients who had stable or active relapsing-remitting disease and met the revised McDonald criteria. CD8+ TEMRA cells were enriched by FACS, while bulk CD8+ and CD4+ T cells were purified by magnetic negative isolation. Blood was drawn into EDTA tubes, processed within 24 hours, and PBMCs were isolated by density gradient centrifugation. PBMCs intended for TCR sequencing were frozen in liquid nitrogen and were later thawed in a 37 degrees C water bath. A purity of at least 90% was achieved for sorted or isolated CD4+, CD8+ and CD8+ TEMRA cells. In its sample, this clonotype was seen once. Its target antigen remains unknown. The sample holds no much larger clone one base away, and base qualities are not on file. A single read constitutes weak evidence.

V and J are trimmed by 5 bases and 4 bases, and the gene matches miss 8 bases of the junction. CDR1 SEHNR and CDR2 FQNEAQ are derived from the germline V gene (reference sequence). Including cysteine and phenylalanine, the CDR3 has 15 amino acids. Only CDR3 DNA remains: 45 bases, in frame from the first base. RNA was extracted using the RNeasy kit, and roughly 0.5 to 1 microgram was reverse transcribed with random hexamers. The immunoSEQ multiplex PCR assay, covering 54 Vbeta and 13 Jbeta segments, was used to amplify TCR beta CDR3 regions. PCR amplification bias was corrected using a synthetic template baseline for primer optimization and computational correction. Per the authors' processing: Reads were assigned to V, D and J genes according to IMGT and analyzed in immunoSEQ Analyzer, with only productive sequences retained. Clonality was computed as one minus Shannon entropy normalized by log2 of the number of productive unique sequences. Public and private clones were assessed among the 100 most prevalent clones of each patient and control. A clone was defined as Susac-specific if it was absent from the healthy and MS cohorts, from approximately 980 published viral clones and from other ImmuneACCESS disease sequences. The raw public data were reprocessed by TCRdb itself: fastp quality trimming at Q25, MiXCR clonotype calling, in-frame beta chains only. Merged by CDR3 protein, the rows form single entries marked with the most common genes and DNA. The V and J calls come from TCRdb's annotation, not from the publication. Counted in this sample were 150,000 to 190,000 distinct CDR3 sequences; 95% of them appeared once. The ten biggest clones cover about 0.15% of the sample.

This sequence was found in a human donor with multiple sclerosis. Recombination joined TRBV7-9 with TRBJ2-4; 7 middle bases align to TRBD1. The sequencing sample was made of CD8+ T cells from PBMCs. The sequenced DNA is TGTGCCAGCAGCATTAAAGGGACAGTTAAAAACATTCAGTACTTC. It specifies CASSIKGTVKNIQYF.